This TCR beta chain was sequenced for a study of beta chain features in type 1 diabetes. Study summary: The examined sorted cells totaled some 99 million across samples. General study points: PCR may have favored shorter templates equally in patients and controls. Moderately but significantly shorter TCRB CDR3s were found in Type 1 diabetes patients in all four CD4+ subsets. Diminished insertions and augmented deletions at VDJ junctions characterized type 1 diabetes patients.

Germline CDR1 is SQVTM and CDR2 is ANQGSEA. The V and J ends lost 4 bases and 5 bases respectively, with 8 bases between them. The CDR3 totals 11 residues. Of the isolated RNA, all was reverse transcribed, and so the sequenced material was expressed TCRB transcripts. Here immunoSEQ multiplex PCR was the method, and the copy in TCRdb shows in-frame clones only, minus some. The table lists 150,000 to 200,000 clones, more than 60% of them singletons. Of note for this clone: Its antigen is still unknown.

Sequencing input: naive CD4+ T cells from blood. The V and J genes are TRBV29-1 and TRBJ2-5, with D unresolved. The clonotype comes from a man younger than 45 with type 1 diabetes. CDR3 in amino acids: CSVATVETQYF. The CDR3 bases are TGCAGCGTTGCGACTGTGGAGACCCAGTACTTC.